The rows below give T cell receptor beta chains drawn from one sample of a study of siplizumab effects on memory and regulatory T cells. Sequencing was performed with immunoSEQ multiplex PCR; in TCRdb, only in-frame clones are kept and a portion is missing. The table lists some 70,000 clones, approximately 88% of them singletons. Input material: Tregs sorted from blood. These receptors all stem from a human donor in good health. CDR3s include the opening cysteine and the closing phenylalanine or tryptophan. Each record gives: D gene, J gene, V gene, clone size, CDR3 DNA, CDR3 protein. A D gene is named only where the DNA matches it firmly. Only part of the rows carry a size: once, few, many, or a class if the clone is expanded.

d_gene: TRBD1; j_gene: TRBJ2-7; v_gene: TRBV11-3; abundance: -; CDR3nt: TGTGCCAGCAGCTTAACCGGGACAGGGAGCTACGAGCAGTACTTC; CDR3aa: CASSLTGTGSYEQYF
d_gene: TRBD1; j_gene: TRBJ1-5; v_gene: TRBV18; abundance: few; CDR3nt: TGTGCCAGCTCACCGCTGGACAGGGGGCTTGTTCAGCCCCAGCATTTT; CDR3aa: CASSPLDRGLVQPQHF
d_gene: -; j_gene: TRBJ1-5; v_gene: TRBV7-9; abundance: -; CDR3nt: TGTGCCAGCAGCTTAACGGAAGGGAATCAGCCCCAGCATTTT; CDR3aa: CASSLTEGNQPQHF
d_gene: TRBD1; j_gene: TRBJ1-3; v_gene: TRBV30; abundance: -; CDR3nt: TGTGCCTGGAGTGTACTATTAGGGGGCGCCGGAAACACCATATATTTT; CDR3aa: CAWSVLLGGAGNTIYF
d_gene: -; j_gene: TRBJ2-7; v_gene: TRBV19; abundance: -; CDR3nt: TGTGCCAGTAGGTTCTCGGCTGGGGTGAGGGAGCAGTACTTC; CDR3aa: CASRFSAGVREQYF
d_gene: TRBD1; j_gene: TRBJ1-2; v_gene: TRBV10-2; abundance: -; CDR3nt: TGCGCCAGCAGTGAACCCAGACAGGGCCTCTATGGCTACACCTTC; CDR3aa: CASSEPRQGLYGYTF
d_gene: -; j_gene: TRBJ1-1; v_gene: TRBV2; abundance: few; CDR3nt: TGTGCCAGCAGAGCGCGCGGGGGCGCAATCCTTGGGGACACTGAAGCTTTCTTT; CDR3aa: CASRARGGAILGDTEAFF
d_gene: TRBD1; j_gene: TRBJ1-3; v_gene: TRBV19; abundance: -; CDR3nt: TGTGCCAGTAGTAACCGACAGGGGAGTTATGGAAACACCATATATTTT; CDR3aa: CASSNRQGSYGNTIYF
d_gene: TRBD2; j_gene: TRBJ2-7; v_gene: TRBV6-1; abundance: -; CDR3nt: TGTGCCAGCAGGACGACTAGCGGGACTTCCTACGAGCAGTACTTC; CDR3aa: CASRTTSGTSYEQYF
d_gene: TRBD2; j_gene: TRBJ2-3; v_gene: TRBV10-2; abundance: -; CDR3nt: TGCGCCAGCACCGGAGGACTAGGCGGAGATACGCAGTATTTT; CDR3aa: CASTGGLGGDTQYF